The next 15 T cell receptor beta chains were all read from a single sample in a study of beta chain features in type 1 diabetes. All of the isolated RNA was reverse transcribed, so expressed TCRB transcripts were sequenced. Generated by immunoSEQ multiplex PCR, the TCRdb table keeps only in-frame clones and is missing some. The sample lists a few hundred thousand clones; about 15% were seen once. Sequencing input: naive CD4+ T cells from blood. These receptors were collected from a young man in good health.

V gene TRBV4-1 combines with J gene TRBJ1-1; maybe TRBD1 (5 bases). The ends were cut back, 0 bases at V and 6 bases at J, with 11 bases in the middle. The CDR3 consists of 14 residues. CDR1 and CDR2 (germline): MGHRA, YSYEKL. The CDR3 DNA reads as TGCGCCAGCAGCCAAGACCAGGGATTCCCTGAAGCTTTCTTT. It encodes CASSQDQGFPEAFF.

This clone was seen only a few times. The chain employs TRBV5-1 and TRBJ2-5; D tentatively fits TRBD1 or TRBD2 (6 bases each). V was cut by 6 bases and J by 4 bases, with 13 bases left in between. There are 13 residues in the CDR3. The germline V gene has CDR1 SGHRS and CDR2 YFSETQ. CDR3 residues: CASTVRGPETQYF. As DNA, the CDR3 is TGCGCCAGCACCGTACGGGGGCCAGAGACCCAGTACTTC.

This clone was observed a handful of times. The genes are TRBV7-2 and TRBJ2-3, with D possibly TRBD1 on 6 matching bases. The CDR3 is 14 amino acids. V was pared by 3 bases and J by 7 bases, with 14 bases between. Germline CDR1 is SGHTA and CDR2 is FQGNSA. CDR3 in DNA: TGTGCCAGCAGCTTCCGTGGGGGCTGGAATACGCAGTATTTT. Amino acid sequence: CASSFRGGWNTQYF. The full variable domain, its missing parts supplied by reference TRBV7-2 and TRBJ2-3, is GAGVSQSPSNKVTEKGKDVELRCDPISGHTALYWYRQSLGQGLEFLIYFQGNSAPDKSGLPSDRFSAERTGGSVSTLTIQRTQQEDSAVYLCASSFRGGWNTQYFGPGTRLTVL.

The V and J genes are TRBV30 and TRBJ2-3; TRBD2 agrees at 7 bases. CDR1 is GTSNPN and CDR2 is SVGIG in the germline V gene (reference sequence). CDR3 length: 15 residues. V dropped 4 bases and J dropped 0; count of bases not matched to a gene: 7. CDR3 region: CAWIQRDSSTDTQYF. CDR3 nucleotides: TGTGCCTGGATCCAGCGGGACTCTAGCACAGATACGCAGTATTTT.

This clone appeared a few times. The chain couples TRBV15 to TRBJ1-4; D not resolved. CDR3 length equals 17 residues. V shed 4 bases and J shed 7 bases, with 22 bases lying between them. CDR1 is LNHNV and CDR2 is YYDKDF in the germline V gene (reference sequence). The CDR3 region has the DNA TGTGCCACCAGCACAGCCGCGGGCCGCCCGATAAGTGAAAAACTGTTTTTT. It specifies CATSTAAGRPISEKLFF.

This clone showed up just once. The J gene is TRBJ1-1, the V gene TRBV27; no clear D gene. This CDR3 has 13 amino acids. Trimming took off 3 bases at V and 0 bases at J, with 5 bases between the two ends. CDR1 and CDR2 from the germline V gene are MNHEY and SMNVEV (reference sequence). CDR3 region: CASSLVLNTEAFF. The CDR3 coding sequence is TGTGCCAGCAGTTTGGTTTTGAACACTGAAGCTTTCTTT.

The chain is built from TRBV19 and TRBJ2-7; 11 bases agree with TRBD2. The trim removed 6 bases at V and 3 bases at J, leaving 1 base unmatched. Germline values: CDR1 LNHDA, CDR2 SQIVND (reference sequence). The CDR3 length is 13 residues. CDR3 residues: CASSLAGGYEQYV. CDR3 in DNA: TGTGCCAGTAGCCTAGCGGGAGGCTACGAGCAGTACGTC.

The chain couples TRBV15 to TRBJ1-1; no clear D. The CDR3 covers 15 residues. Per germline, CDR1 LNHNV and CDR2 YYDKDF (reference sequence). Trimming cost V 0 bases and J 0 bases, with 8 bases left between them. CDR3 in amino acids: CATSRDLKMNTEAFF. In DNA form, the CDR3 reads TGTGCCACCAGCAGAGATCTAAAGATGAACACTGAAGCTTTCTTT.

This clone has just a few counts. This chain joins TRBV9 and TRBJ1-1; the D gene is possibly TRBD1 (5 bases). V lost 0 bases, J lost 4 bases, and 10 bases lay in between. CDR1 and CDR2 from the germline V gene are SGDLS and YYNGEE. The CDR3 consists of 14 residues. CDR3 sequence reads: CASSVEGEGTEAFF. Written as DNA, the CDR3 is TGTGCCAGCAGCGTAGAAGGGGAGGGCACTGAAGCTTTCTTT. Drawing the rest from reference TRBV9 and TRBJ1-1, the complete variable domain is DSGVTQTPKHLITATGQRVTLRCSPRSGDLSVYWYQQSLDQGLQFLIQYYNGEERAKGNILERFSAQQFPDLHSELNLSSLELGDSALYFCASSVEGEGTEAFFGQGTRLTVV.

In this sample, this clone turned up a few times. The sample contains more than one DNA sequence encoding this CDR3. The genes are TRBV18 and TRBJ1-1; unclear D gene. V was pared by 2 bases and J by 4 bases, with 8 bases between. The CDR3 extends over 13 amino acids. Per the germline V gene, CDR1 is KGHSH and CDR2 is LQKENI. CDR3 residues: CASSPGWGTEAFF. CDR3 DNA: TGTGCCAGCTCACCAGGATGGGGCACTGAAGCTTTCTTT.

This clone occurred a few times. The gene calls are TRBV18 and TRBJ1-1; D remains ambiguous. Germline V gene data show CDR1 as KGHSH and CDR2 as LQKENI. The CDR3 is made up of 13 amino acids. V was trimmed by 4 bases and J by 6 bases, leaving 12 bases between them. CDR3 loop: CASSQTPSSEAFF. DNA of the CDR3: TGTGCCAGCTCACAGACCCCCTCGTCTGAAGCTTTCTTT.

The CDR3 DNA follows: TGTGCCAGCAGCTTAAAGGATGCACCCCTCCACTTT. It yields the protein CASSLKDAPLHF. This chain joins TRBV7-9 and TRBJ1-6; D uncertain. The germline V and J ends were trimmed by 2 bases and 11 bases, with 7 bases remaining between them. Germline values: CDR1 SEHNR, CDR2 FQNEAQ (reference sequence). This CDR3 contains 12 residues.

The chain combines TRBV5-6 with TRBJ2-7, with TRBD1 identical over 7 bases. V lost 4 bases to trimming and J lost 10 bases; unmatched junction nucleotides: 8. Germline V gene sequence: CDR1 SGHDT, CDR2 YYEEEE. This CDR3 is 12 amino acids long. The CDR3 DNA reads as TGTGCCAGCAGCCGGGACAGCAAAGGACAGTACTTC. This sequence encodes CASSRDSKGQYF. Filled out from reference TRBV5-6 and TRBJ2-7, the complete variable domain reads DAGVTQSPTHLIKTRGQQVTLRCSPKSGHDTVSWYQQALGQGPQFIFQYYEEEERQRGNFPDRFSGHQFPNYSSELNVNALLLGDSALYLCASSRDSKGQYFGPGTRLTVT.

The J gene is TRBJ2-7, the V gene TRBV2; TRBD2 matches 8 bases. CDR3 length: 14 residues. Germline trimming cut 6 bases from V and 6 bases from J; bases unmatched to any gene: 10. Germline-derived CDR1 and CDR2 are SNHLY and FYNNEI. DNA of the CDR3: TGTGCCAGCAGGGCCGGGACTAGTGTGACCGAGCAGTACTTC. Protein product: CASRAGTSVTEQYF.

The genes are TRBV5-1 and TRBJ2-5; perhaps TRBD1 as D (5 bases). The CDR3 sequence is 15 residues long. V lost 0 bases and J lost 2, with 11 bases in between. CDR1 is SGHRS, CDR2 YFSETQ, per germline. The CDR3 here is CASSLGRVPQETQYF. CDR3 DNA: TGCGCCAGCAGCTTGGGCAGGGTACCTCAAGAGACCCAGTACTTC.